This T cell receptor (beta chain) was profiled in a study of blood T cell repertoires in COVID-19. Authors' analysis steps: Estimated nucleated cell counts came from reference gene primer amplification. TCRdb keeps only in-frame clones here, not all; method: immunoSEQ multiplex PCR. Clone size and V and J calls were adopted from that table, with D and trimming inferred from the DNA. This sample carries 130,000 to 150,000 clones, 75% to 85% of them seen once, and the ten largest clones take 8% to 9%. The clonotype was recovered from a human donor with acute or convalescent COVID-19. The donor label of this sample is uncertain. Input material: peripheral blood.

The CDR3 reads CASRPTSPDTQYF. The CDR3 nucleotides read TGTGCCAGCAGACCGACTAGCCCCGATACGCAGTATTTT. This chain links TRBV6-5 with TRBJ2-3, with TRBD2 matching 7 bases. Germline V lookup: CDR1 MNHEY, CDR2 SVGAGI. The CDR3 has 13 residues. The trim removed 6 bases at V and 6 bases at J, leaving 6 bases unmatched.